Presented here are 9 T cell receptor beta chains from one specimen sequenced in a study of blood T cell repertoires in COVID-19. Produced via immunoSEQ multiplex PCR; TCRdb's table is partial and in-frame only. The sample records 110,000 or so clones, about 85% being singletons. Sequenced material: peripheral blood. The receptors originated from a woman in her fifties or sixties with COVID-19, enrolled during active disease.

CDR3 loop: CASSWGHAPHEQYF. DNA of the CDR3: TGTGCCAGCAGCTGGGGACACGCACCCCACGAGCAGTACTTC. The chain carries TRBV5-6 and TRBJ2-7, with TRBD1 as a possible D gene (6 bases). The CDR3 runs 14 residues. Germline CDR1 reads SGHDT; CDR2 reads YYEEEE. V dropped 3 bases and J dropped 5 bases, with 15 bases sitting between them.

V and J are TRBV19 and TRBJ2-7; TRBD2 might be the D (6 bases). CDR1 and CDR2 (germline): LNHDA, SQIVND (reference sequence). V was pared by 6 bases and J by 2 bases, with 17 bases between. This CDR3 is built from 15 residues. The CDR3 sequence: CASRSLRDGPYEQYF. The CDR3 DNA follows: TGTGCCAGTAGGAGCTTGCGGGACGGCCCCTACGAGCAGTACTTC.

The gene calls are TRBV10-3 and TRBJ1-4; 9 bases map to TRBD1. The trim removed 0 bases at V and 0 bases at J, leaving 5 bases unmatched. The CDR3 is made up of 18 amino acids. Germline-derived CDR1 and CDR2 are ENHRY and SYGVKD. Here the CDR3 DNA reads TGTGCCATCAGTGAGTCCCGACAGGGGGACTCAACTAATGAAAAACTGTTTTTT. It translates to CAISESRQGDSTNEKLFF.

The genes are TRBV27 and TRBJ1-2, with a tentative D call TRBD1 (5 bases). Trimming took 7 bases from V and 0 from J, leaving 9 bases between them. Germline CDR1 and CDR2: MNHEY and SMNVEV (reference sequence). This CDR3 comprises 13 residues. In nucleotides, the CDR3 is TGTGCCAGCAATGGGGGGACTAACTATGGCTACACCTTC. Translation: CASNGGTNYGYTF.

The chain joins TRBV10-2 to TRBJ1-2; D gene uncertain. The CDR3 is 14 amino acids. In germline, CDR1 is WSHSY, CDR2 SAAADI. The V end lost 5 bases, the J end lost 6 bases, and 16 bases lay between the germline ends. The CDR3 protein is CASSSPLAENGYTF. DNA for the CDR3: TGCGCCAGCAGTTCCCCCCTGGCAGAAAATGGCTACACCTTC.

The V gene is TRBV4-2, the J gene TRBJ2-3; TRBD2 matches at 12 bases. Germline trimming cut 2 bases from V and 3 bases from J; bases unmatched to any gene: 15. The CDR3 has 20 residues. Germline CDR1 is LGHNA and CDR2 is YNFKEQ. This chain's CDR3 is CASSQQDWSSGGAWTDTQYF. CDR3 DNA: TGTGCCAGCAGCCAACAAGACTGGTCTAGCGGGGGGGCCTGGACAGATACGCAGTATTTT.

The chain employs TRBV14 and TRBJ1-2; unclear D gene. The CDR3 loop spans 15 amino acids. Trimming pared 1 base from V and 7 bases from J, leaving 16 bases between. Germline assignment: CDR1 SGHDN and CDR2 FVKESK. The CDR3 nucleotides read TGTGCCAGCAGCCAAGCGACGGGTGTATCGTCTGGCTACACCTTC. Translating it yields CASSQATGVSSGYTF.

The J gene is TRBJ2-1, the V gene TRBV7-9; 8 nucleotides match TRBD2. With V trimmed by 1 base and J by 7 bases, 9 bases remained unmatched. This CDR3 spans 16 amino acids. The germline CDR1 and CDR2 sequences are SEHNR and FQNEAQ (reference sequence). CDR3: CASSLGGGGGLNEQFF. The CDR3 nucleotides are TGTGCCAGCAGCTTAGGTGGAGGCGGGGGGCTGAATGAGCAGTTCTTC.

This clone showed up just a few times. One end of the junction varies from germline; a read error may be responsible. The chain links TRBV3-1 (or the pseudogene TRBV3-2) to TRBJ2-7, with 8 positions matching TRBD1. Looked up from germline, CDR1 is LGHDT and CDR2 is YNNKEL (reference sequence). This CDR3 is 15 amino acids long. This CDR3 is CASSPNSWDRLRLSF. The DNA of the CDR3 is TGTGCCAGCAGCCCTAATTCTTGGGACAGGCTGCGCCTATCCTTC.